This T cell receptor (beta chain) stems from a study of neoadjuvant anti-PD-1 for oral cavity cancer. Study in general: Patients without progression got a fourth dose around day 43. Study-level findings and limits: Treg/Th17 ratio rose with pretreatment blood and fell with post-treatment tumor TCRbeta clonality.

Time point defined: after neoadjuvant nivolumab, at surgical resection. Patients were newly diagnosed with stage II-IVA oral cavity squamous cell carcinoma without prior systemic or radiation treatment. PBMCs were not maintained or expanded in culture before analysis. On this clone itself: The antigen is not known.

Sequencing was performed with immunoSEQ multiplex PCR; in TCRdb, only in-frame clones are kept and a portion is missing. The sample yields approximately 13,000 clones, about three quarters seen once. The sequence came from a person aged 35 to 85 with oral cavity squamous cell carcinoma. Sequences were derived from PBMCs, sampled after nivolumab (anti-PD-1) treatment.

Here the CDR3 DNA reads TGTGCCAGCAGCGGGAGCTACACAGATACGCAGTATTTT. It translates to CASSGSYTDTQYF. The rearrangement joins TRBV2 to TRBJ2-3; D is perhaps TRBD2 (6 bases). Germline assignment: CDR1 SNHLY and CDR2 FYNNEI. V lost 6 bases and J 2 bases, leaving 9 bases between the germline ends. This CDR3 spans 13 amino acids. Combining the CDR3 with reference TRBV2 and TRBJ2-3 gives the whole variable domain EPEVTQTPSHQVTQMGQEVILRCVPISNHLYFYWYRQILGQKVEFLVSFYNNEISEKSEIFDDQFSVERPDGSNFTLKIRSTKLEDSAMYFCASSGSYTDTQYFGPGTRLTVL.